These 18 T cell receptor beta chains came from one sample sequenced in a study of response to subunit inactivated influenza vaccine. TCRdb reanalysed the RT-PCR reads using MiXCR and keeps one entry per CDR3 protein. The profile covers under 550,000 distinct CDR3 sequences, with less than 10% appearing a single time and approximately 12% taken by the ten largest. Specimen: PBMCs from blood, collected around 25 months after vaccination. These receptors were collected from a man aged 50-75 years who received an inactivated influenza vaccine.

This clonotype was observed at least ten times. This chain joins TRBV9 and TRBJ2-1; TRBD2 agrees at 7 bases. The CDR3 is 14 amino acids. The V and J ends lost 3 bases and 3 bases, in that order; junction bases with no gene match: 3. Germline V gene data show CDR1 as SGDLS and CDR2 as YYNGEE. For the CDR3, the DNA is TGTGCCAGCAGCGGGTCGGGGGGCTACAATGAGCAGTTCTTC. As protein: CASSGSGGYNEQFF.

The chain links TRBV12-3 or TRBV12-4 to TRBJ2-7; 9 nucleotides line up with TRBD2. This CDR3 is built from 16 residues. J gave up 1 base and V 3 bases, and 7 bases lay outside the gene matches. CDR3 amino acids: CASSFRSGSLSYEQYF. DNA for the CDR3: TGTGCCAGCAGTTTCCGTAGCGGGAGCCTTTCCTACGAGCAGTACTTC.

V usage is TRBV7-9 and J usage is TRBJ2-1; TRBD2 is a possible D gene (5 bases). The CDR3 runs to 14 residues. The ends were cut back, 4 bases at V and 5 bases at J, with 12 bases in the middle. Germline CDR1 and CDR2: SEHNR and FQNEAQ (reference sequence). CDR3 sequence (DNA): TGTGCCAGCAGCTCCGAGGGCTGGGACAATGAGCAGTTCTTC. Protein sequence: CASSSEGWDNEQFF.

This clonotype was seen repeatedly, ten times or more. This chain joins TRBV11-2 and TRBJ2-1; 9 bases are a match to TRBD2. The ends lost 6 bases at V and 5 bases at J; junction bases unmatched: 11. The germline CDR1 and CDR2 sequences are SGHAT and FQNNGV. This CDR3 contains 16 residues. The CDR3 bases are TGTGCCAGCAGGAAGGGGGCGGGAGGGCGAAACAATGAGCAGTTCTTC. It yields the protein CASRKGAGGRNNEQFF.

This clonotype has more than one count but fewer than ten. V usage is TRBV15 and J usage is TRBJ2-1; tentatively, D is TRBD2 (6 bases). This CDR3 comprises 15 residues. V gave up 0 bases and J gave up 7 bases, with 13 bases separating them. Germline CDR1 is LNHNV and CDR2 is YYDKDF (reference sequence). CDR3 protein: CATSREGTVLNEQFF. DNA for the CDR3: TGTGCCACCAGCAGAGAGGGGACTGTGTTGAATGAGCAGTTCTTC.

This clonotype was observed a single time. V and J are TRBV27 and TRBJ2-3; D ambiguous. CDR1 and CDR2 (germline): MNHEY, SMNVEV (reference sequence). There are 14 residues in the CDR3. V was clipped by 3 bases and J by 4 bases, with 11 bases between them. The CDR3 protein is CASSFLLGADTQYF. CDR3 DNA sequence: TGTGCCAGCAGTTTTCTTCTTGGGGCAGATACGCAGTATTTT.

This clonotype was seen only a few times. This chain links TRBV20-1 with TRBJ2-7; 10 bases line up with TRBD2. Germline-derived CDR1 and CDR2 are DFQATT and SNEGSKA (reference sequence). After removal of 4 bases from V and 4 bases from J, the junction contained 16 bases not matched to a gene. This CDR3 has 17 amino acids. CDR3 DNA: TGCAGTGCTATTCCAAGGTCCCCTAGCGGGAGTCAATACGAGCAGTACTTC. It yields the protein CSAIPRSPSGSQYEQYF.

The rearrangement uses TRBV12-3 or TRBV12-4 and TRBJ2-3; 8 bases agree with TRBD2. Unmatched junction bases numbered 1, after V lost 2 bases and J lost 0 bases. This CDR3 is built from 15 residues. The CDR3 bases are TGTGCCAGCAGTTTATGGACTAGCAGCACAGATACGCAGTATTTT. Translated: CASSLWTSSTDTQYF.

This rearrangement joins TRBV6-5 to TRBJ1-5; D not resolved. From germline, CDR1 is MNHEY and CDR2 SVGAGI. Trimming removed 2 bases from V and 2 bases from J, with 10 bases in between. This CDR3 has 15 amino acids. This CDR3 reads CASSYVGKGNQPQHF. The CDR3 nucleotides are TGTGCCAGCAGTTACGTGGGGAAGGGCAATCAGCCCCAGCATTTT.

This clonotype was detected a few times. V and J are TRBV3-1 and TRBJ2-1, with a weak D call TRBD2 (5 bases). Trimming removed 5 bases from V and 0 bases from J, with 17 bases in between. CDR1 and CDR2 (germline): LGHDT, YNNKEL (reference sequence). The CDR3 spans 17 residues. CDR3 loop: CASSVPLAPSSYNEQFF. The CDR3 coding sequence is TGTGCCAGCAGCGTACCCCTAGCACCGAGCTCCTACAATGAGCAGTTCTTC.

The V and J genes are TRBV9 and TRBJ2-5; TRBD2 matches at 7 bases. Losses at the gene ends were 0 bases for V and 5 bases for J; bases not matched to a gene: 4. This CDR3 spans 14 amino acids. CDR1 SGDLS and CDR2 YYNGEE come from the germline V gene. This CDR3 reads CASSVAAGEETQYF. For the CDR3, the DNA is TGTGCCAGCAGCGTAGCGGCGGGAGAGGAGACCCAGTACTTC.

This clonotype was counted only a few times. The CDR3 nucleotides read TGTGCCAGCAGACAGGGCGGGGGCAGCGCTGAAGCTTTCTTT. Translated, it gives CASRQGGGSAEAFF. The gene calls are TRBV7-9 and TRBJ1-1; tentative D call: TRBD1 (6 bases). Trimming took off 6 bases at V and 6 bases at J, with 17 bases between the two ends. This CDR3 is built from 14 residues. CDR1 and CDR2 from the germline V gene are SEHNR and FQNEAQ (reference sequence).

There are a few counts of this clonotype. The CDR3 is CASSLGQAWGEQYF. CDR3 sequence (DNA): TGTGCCAGCAGTTTAGGGCAGGCCTGGGGCGAGCAGTACTTC. The chain has TRBV12-3 or TRBV12-4 and TRBJ2-7, with D unclear. There are 14 residues in the CDR3. Trimming removed 1 base at V and 6 bases at J, with 13 bases between.

This clonotype was found many times. The CDR3 loop reads CASSLWREGYNEQFF. The CDR3 coding sequence is TGTGCCAGCAGTTTATGGCGGGAGGGATACAATGAGCAGTTCTTC. The rearrangement links TRBV12-3 or TRBV12-4 to TRBJ2-1, with 9 positions matching TRBD2. CDR3 length: 15 residues. J gave up 4 bases and V 2 bases, and 3 bases lay outside the gene matches.

This clonotype has only a few counts. This chain links TRBV7-9 with TRBJ2-1, with 12 bases that match TRBD2. The CDR3 loop spans 16 amino acids. Germline CDR1 is SEHNR and CDR2 is FQNEAQ (reference sequence). Germline trimming cut 5 bases from V and 10 bases from J; bases unmatched to any gene: 12. The CDR3 DNA reads TGTGCCAGCAGCCCCGGGACTAGCGGGTTTCGGGGAGAGCAGTTCTTC. This encodes CASSPGTSGFRGEQFF.

This clonotype was picked up many times. V gene TRBV5-6 combines with J gene TRBJ2-2, with D perhaps matching TRBD1 (6 bases). CDR3 length: 15 amino acids. Trimming stripped 4 bases from V and 3 bases from J, with 13 bases between. CDR1 and CDR2 from the germline V gene are SGHDT and YYEEEE. The CDR3 reads CASSRLDRDTGELFF. The CDR3 coding sequence is TGTGCCAGCAGCCGCCTGGACAGAGACACCGGGGAGCTGTTTTTT.

Only a few counts were recorded for this clonotype. The rearrangement joins TRBV20-1 to TRBJ2-7, with TRBD1 as a possible D gene (6 bases). CDR1 is DFQATT, CDR2 SNEGSKA, per germline (reference sequence). The CDR3 runs to 13 residues. V dropped 6 bases and J dropped 0 bases, with 12 bases sitting between them. The CDR3 loop is CSARDIFSYEQYF. CDR3 nucleotides: TGCAGTGCAAGGGACATTTTCTCCTACGAGCAGTACTTC.

This clonotype was seen only a few times. This chain links TRBV20-1 with TRBJ2-3; D possibly corresponds to TRBD2 (6 bases). The V gene lost 3 bases and the J gene lost 0 bases, with 10 bases spanning the gap. The CDR3 totals 14 residues. The germline V gene encodes CDR1 DFQATT and CDR2 SNEGSKA (reference sequence). The CDR3 DNA reads TGCAGTGCTAGGCGGGGACTGAGCACAGATACGCAGTATTTT. Translated: CSARRGLSTDTQYF.